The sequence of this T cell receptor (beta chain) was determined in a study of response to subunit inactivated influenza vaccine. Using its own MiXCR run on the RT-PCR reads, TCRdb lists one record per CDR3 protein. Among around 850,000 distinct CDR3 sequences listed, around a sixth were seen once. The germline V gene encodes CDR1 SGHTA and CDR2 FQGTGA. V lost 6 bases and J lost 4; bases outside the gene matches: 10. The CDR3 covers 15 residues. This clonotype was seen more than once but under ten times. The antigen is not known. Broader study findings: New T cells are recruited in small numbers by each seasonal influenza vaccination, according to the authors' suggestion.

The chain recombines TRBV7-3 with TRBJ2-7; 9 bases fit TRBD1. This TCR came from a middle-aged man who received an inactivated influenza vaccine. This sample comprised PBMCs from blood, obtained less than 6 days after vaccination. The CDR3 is CASSLSPGTGYEQYF. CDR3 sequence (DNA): TGTGCCAGCAGTCTCTCCCCCGGGACAGGGTACGAGCAGTACTTC.